This T cell receptor (beta chain) comes out of a study of T cell changes during pregnancy in multiple sclerosis. Measured with immunoSEQ multiplex PCR; TCRdb has only the in-frame clones, and not every one. The sample records 70,000 to 80,000 clones, around 85% being singletons. CDR1 MGHRA and CDR2 YSYEKL come from the germline V gene. V shed 0 bases and J shed 5 bases, with 7 bases lying between them. The CDR3 consists of 13 residues. This sequence was found in a female donor with multiple sclerosis, enrolled in a pregnancy study. The chain recombines TRBV4-1 with TRBJ2-5, with D possibly matching TRBD2 (6 bases). Sequencing used peripheral blood, obtained before pregnancy. The CDR3 sequence: CASSQERGETQYF. The CDR3 bases are TGCGCCAGCAGCCAAGAACGGGGGGAGACCCAGTACTTC.